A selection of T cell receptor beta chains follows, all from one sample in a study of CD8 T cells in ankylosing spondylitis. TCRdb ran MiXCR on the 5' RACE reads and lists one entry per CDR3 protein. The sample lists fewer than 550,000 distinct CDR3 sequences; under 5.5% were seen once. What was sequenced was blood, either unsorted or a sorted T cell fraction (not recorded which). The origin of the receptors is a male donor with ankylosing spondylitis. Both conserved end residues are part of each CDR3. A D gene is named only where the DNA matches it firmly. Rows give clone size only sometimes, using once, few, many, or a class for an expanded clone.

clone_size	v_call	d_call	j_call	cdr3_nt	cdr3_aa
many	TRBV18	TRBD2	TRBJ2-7	TGTGCCAGCTCACCAAAGGTCGGACTAGCGACCGAGCAGTACTTC	CASSPKVGLATEQYF
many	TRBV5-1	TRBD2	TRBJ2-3	TGCGCCAGCAGCTTGGAGGCTAGCGGGGGCACAGATACGCAGTATTTT	CASSLEASGGTDTQYF
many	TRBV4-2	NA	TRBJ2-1	TGTGCCAGCAGCCAAGGGACCGCGAGGGCATACAATGAGCAGTTCTTC	CASSQGTARAYNEQFF
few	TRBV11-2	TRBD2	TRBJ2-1	TGTGCCAGCAGCCCTAAAGGAGCGGGGTACAATGAGCAGTTCTTC	CASSPKGAGYNEQFF
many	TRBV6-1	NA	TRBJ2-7	TGTGCCAGCGAGGACTGGGAATCCTACGAGCAGTACTTC	CASEDWESYEQYF
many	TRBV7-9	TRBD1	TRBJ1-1	TGTGCCAGCAGCTTTTGGGACAGGCAAAACACTGAAGCTTTCTTT	CASSFWDRQNTEAFF
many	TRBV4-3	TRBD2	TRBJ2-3	TGCGCCAGCAGCCAAGAACCCCAGCGGGGGACCACAGATACGCAGTATTTT	CASSQEPQRGTTDTQYF
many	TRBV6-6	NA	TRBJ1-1	TGTGCCAGCAGTTATGGGTATCGTTCCGAAGCTTTCTTT	CASSYGYRSEAFF
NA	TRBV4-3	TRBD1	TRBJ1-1	TGCGCCAGCAGCCAAGATAAGGGCAGGGGGCTAAGAGCTGAAGCTTTCTTT	CASSQDKGRGLRAEAFF
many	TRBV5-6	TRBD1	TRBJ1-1	TGTGCCAGCAGCCGCAGGGGGATTACTGAAGCTTTCTTT	CASSRRGITEAFF
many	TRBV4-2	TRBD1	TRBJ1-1	TGTGCCACCAGGGACAGCGCCAATCATCTGGCTTTCTTT	CATRDSANHLAFF
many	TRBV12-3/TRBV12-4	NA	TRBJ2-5	TGTGCCAGCAGCCTATCCGGGGGACACAAGACCCAGTACTTC	CASSLSGGHKTQYF
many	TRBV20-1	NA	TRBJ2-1	TGCAGTGCTAGAGTTCGGCTGCTCAATGAGCAGTTCTTC	CSARVRLLNEQFF
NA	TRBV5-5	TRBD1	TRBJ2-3	TGTGCCAGCAGCTGGACAGGGGACTCCACAGATACGCAGTATTTT	CASSWTGDSTDTQYF
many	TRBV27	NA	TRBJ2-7	TGTGCCAGCTTTTCTACGGGCGGATCTACGAAGCAGTACTTC	CASFSTGGSTKQYF
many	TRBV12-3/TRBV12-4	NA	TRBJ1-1	TGTGCCAGCAGCCCGTTGGCGGTGAACACTGAAGCTTTCTTT	CASSPLAVNTEAFF
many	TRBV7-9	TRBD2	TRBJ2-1	TGTGCCAGCAGCCCAAGGCGGCTAGCGGGAGGAGAAGAGCAGTTCTTC	CASSPRRLAGGEEQFF
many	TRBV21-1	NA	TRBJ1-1	TGTGCCAGCAGCAAAGGGACAGGGAGAGAAACTGAAGCTTTCTTT	CASSKGTGRETEAFF
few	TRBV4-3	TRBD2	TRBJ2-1	TGCGCCAGCAGCCATCTGACTAGCGGGGGAGGAGATGAGCAGTTCTTC	CASSHLTSGGGDEQFF
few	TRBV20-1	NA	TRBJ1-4	TGCAGTGCTAGACCATTCAGGGATCTTTCGGAAAAACTGTTTTTT	CSARPFRDLSEKLFF
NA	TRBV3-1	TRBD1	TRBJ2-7	TGTGCCAGCAGCCTCGACAGGGACCTCCGGGGCGAGCAGTACTTC	CASSLDRDLRGEQYF
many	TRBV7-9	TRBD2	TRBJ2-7	TGTGCCAGCAGCGATGGATGGCTAGCGGGAGGGCCCTACGAGCAGTACTTC	CASSDGWLAGGPYEQYF